This entry lists 24 T cell receptor beta chains sequenced from one sample in a study of T cells after yellow fever vaccination. TCRdb re-analysed the 5' RACE reads in MiXCR, keeping a single row per CDR3 protein. The data contain approximately 250,000 distinct CDR3 sequences, approximately 6.7% of them seen just once; the ten biggest clones take up roughly 1%. Here the sequenced sample was CD4+ T cells sorted from PBMCs, taken on the day of the yellow fever booster vaccination. The receptors stem from a man aged 25 to 40 who received the YFV17D yellow fever vaccine.

In its sample, this clonotype was seen a few times. DNA for the CDR3: TGCGCCAGCAATGCTGCGGACAGGGCTCCGACCCAGTACTTC. Protein product: CASNAADRAPTQYF. The V call is TRBV10-2, the J call TRBJ2-5, with TRBD1 matching over 8 bases. Germline-derived CDR1 and CDR2 are WSHSY and SAAADI. The length of the CDR3 is 14 residues. J gave up 7 bases and V 7 bases, and 11 bases lay outside the gene matches.

V usage is TRBV7-8 and J usage is TRBJ1-5; D is perhaps TRBD1 (5 bases). The CDR3 length is 16 residues. Germline values: CDR1 SGHVS, CDR2 FQNEAQ. The germline V and J ends were trimmed by 3 bases and 7 bases, with 19 bases remaining between them. CDR3 DNA sequence: TGTGCCAGCAGCTTGTTTGGAGTAGGGGCTCCGCAGCCCCAGCATTTT. Protein sequence: CASSLFGVGAPQPQHF.

V is TRBV6-1 and J is TRBJ2-1; 8 nucleotides line up with TRBD2. The germline CDR1 and CDR2 sequences are MNHNS and SASEGT. The CDR3 contains 16 residues. Losses at the gene ends were 7 bases for V and 5 bases for J; bases not matched to a gene: 13. The CDR3 DNA is TGTGCCAGCACTAGATCCGGGACTAGGGTCCACAATGAGCAGTTCTTC. Translation gives CASTRSGTRVHNEQFF.

This clonotype has ten or more counts. J is TRBJ2-3 and V is TRBV7-8, with D perhaps matching TRBD2 (6 bases). Germline V gene data show CDR1 as SGHVS and CDR2 as FQNEAQ. This CDR3 comprises 17 residues. V lost 2 bases and J lost 2, with 17 bases in between. The CDR3: CASSLSSASAFTDTQYF. CDR3 in DNA: TGTGCCAGCAGCTTATCCTCGGCTAGCGCATTCACAGATACGCAGTATTTT.

V usage is TRBV20-1 and J usage is TRBJ2-1; 13 nucleotides line up with TRBD2. Germline trimming cut 0 bases from V and 7 bases from J; bases unmatched to any gene: 6. The CDR3 consists of 16 residues. The germline CDR1 and CDR2 sequences are DFQATT and SNEGSKA (reference sequence). CDR3 protein: CSARDWTSGRANEQFF. CDR3 DNA sequence: TGCAGTGCTAGAGACTGGACTAGCGGGAGAGCTAATGAGCAGTTCTTC.

The genes are TRBV7-2 and TRBJ1-4; 7 nucleotides agree with TRBD1. Germline V lookup: CDR1 SGHTA, CDR2 FQGNSA. V lost 5 bases to trimming and J lost 8 bases; unmatched junction nucleotides: 8. The CDR3 is 14 amino acids. CDR3 sequence reads: CASSPGNRGEKLFF. CDR3 DNA sequence: TGTGCCAGCAGCCCCGGGAACAGGGGAGAAAAACTGTTTTTT.

This clonotype showed up many times. The gene calls are TRBV27 and TRBJ2-7; D possibly uses TRBD1 or TRBD2 (5 bases each). Germline V gene lookup returns CDR1 MNHEY and CDR2 SMNVEV (reference sequence). Trimming left V 9 bases short and J 2 bases short, with 17 bases between. The CDR3 is 14 residues long. The CDR3 DNA sequence: TGTGCCAGTATTCTCGCAGGGAGTCCCTACGAGCAGTACTTC. Translation gives CASILAGSPYEQYF.

This clonotype was found a few times. This chain connects TRBV24-1 to TRBJ2-3; 11 nucleotides align to TRBD1. The germline CDR1 and CDR2 sequences are KGHDR and SFDVKD. The CDR3 covers 16 residues. With V trimmed by 4 bases and J by 4 bases, 6 bases remained unmatched. CDR3 sequence reads: CATSDRTGGVADTQYF. The CDR3 DNA follows: TGTGCCACCAGTGACCGGACAGGGGGCGTCGCAGATACGCAGTATTTT.

The chain uses TRBV12-3 or TRBV12-4 and TRBJ1-1; 9 bases match TRBD1. The CDR3 loop spans 12 amino acids. V shed 8 bases, J shed 8 bases, and the junction held 6 bases outside the gene matches. The chain's CDR3 is CASRRTGEEAFF. For the CDR3, the DNA is TGTGCCAGCCGGAGGACAGGGGAGGAAGCTTTCTTT.

Many counts were recorded for this clonotype. The CDR3 DNA reads as TGTGCCAGCAGCTTGAACCGGGACAGTTTTAGGTCCTACAATGAGCAGTTCTTC. It encodes CASSLNRDSFRSYNEQFF. The rearrangement joins TRBV11-2 to TRBJ2-1; 7 nucleotides agree with TRBD1. J was trimmed by 1 base and V by 3 bases; bases with no gene match: 12. The V gene's germline CDR1 is SGHAT and CDR2 FQNNGV. This CDR3 comprises 18 residues. The variable domain in full, completed from reference TRBV11-2 and TRBJ2-1, reads EAGVAQSPRYKIIEKRQSVAFWCNPISGHATLYWYQQILGQGPKLLIQFQNNGVVDDSQLPKDRFSAERLKGVDSTLKIQPAKLEDSAVYLCASSLNRDSFRSYNEQFFGPGTRLTVL.

This chain connects TRBV30 to TRBJ2-6; D ambiguous. Trimming removed 2 bases at V and 3 bases at J, with 20 bases between. This CDR3 is built from 18 residues. Germline V gives CDR1 GTSNPN, CDR2 SVGIG (reference sequence). The DNA of the CDR3 is TGTGCCTGGAGTAGGAGAGACATTCTAGTTGATGGGGCCAACGTCCTGACTTTC. Translating gives CAWSRRDILVDGANVLTF.

The genes are TRBV29-1 and TRBJ1-1, with D perhaps matching TRBD1 (6 bases). Trimming removed 2 bases at V and 2 bases at J, with 18 bases between. Germline lookup yields CDR1 SQVTM and CDR2 ANQGSEA. The length of the CDR3 is 16 residues. The chain's CDR3 is CSVEIYREEGNTEAFF. DNA for the CDR3: TGCAGCGTTGAAATCTACAGGGAGGAGGGAAACACTGAAGCTTTCTTT.

This clonotype was detected many times. The chain recombines TRBV20-1 with TRBJ2-7, with 11 positions matching TRBD2. V lost 3 bases to trimming and J lost 5 bases; unmatched junction nucleotides: 15. Germline values: CDR1 DFQATT, CDR2 SNEGSKA (reference sequence). This CDR3 contains 17 residues. The CDR3 DNA follows: TGCAGTGCTAGTATACTAGCGGGAGCCCAGGGCGTACACGAGCAGTACTTC. This gives the protein CSASILAGAQGVHEQYF.

This chain connects TRBV7-2 to TRBJ1-2, with no clear D. Germline V gene lookup returns CDR1 SGHTA and CDR2 FQGNSA. Trimming stripped 5 bases from V and 5 bases from J, with 6 bases between. The CDR3 runs to 11 residues. The CDR3 DNA sequence: TGTGCCAGCAGCCCCCTTTATGGCTACACCTTC. This encodes CASSPLYGYTF.

The CDR3 DNA follows: TGTGCCAGCAGCTTAGTATCCAGGGGCAAGTTCGTCCAGCCCCAGCATTTT. Amino acids: CASSLVSRGKFVQPQHF. The gene calls are TRBV11-2 and TRBJ1-5, with D perhaps matching TRBD1 (6 bases). Germline values: CDR1 SGHAT, CDR2 FQNNGV. V was shortened by 1 base and J by 7 bases, with 20 bases between the two germline ends. The CDR3 is made up of 17 amino acids.

In DNA form, the CDR3 reads TGTGCCAGCACCGGGAATTACGAGCAGTACTTC. Amino acid sequence: CASTGNYEQYF. The gene calls are TRBV2 and TRBJ2-7, with a tentative D call TRBD2 (5 bases). Looked up from germline, CDR1 is SNHLY and CDR2 is FYNNEI. This CDR3 has 11 residues. Trimming removed 7 bases from V and 4 bases from J, with 8 bases in between. Variable domain in full (rest from reference TRBV2 and TRBJ2-7): EPEVTQTPSHQVTQMGQEVILRCVPISNHLYFYWYRQILGQKVEFLVSFYNNEISEKSEIFDDQFSVERPDGSNFTLKIRSTKLEDSAMYFCASTGNYEQYFGPGTRLTVT.

This clonotype was picked up many times. The CDR3 here is CASKLAGGDNEQFF. CDR3 coding DNA: TGTGCCAGCAAACTAGCGGGAGGAGACAATGAGCAGTTCTTC. The rearrangement joins TRBV5-6 to TRBJ2-1; 12 bases agree with TRBD2. V dropped 6 bases and J dropped 5; count of bases not matched to a gene: 3. The germline gives CDR1 SGHDT, CDR2 YYEEEE. CDR3 size: 14 residues.

This clonotype occurred many times. The chain combines TRBV6-1 with TRBJ2-7; 11 bases map to TRBD2. Per germline, CDR1 MNHNS and CDR2 SASEGT. The ends lost 4 bases at V and 8 bases at J; junction bases unmatched: 10. The CDR3 has 15 residues. CDR3 loop: CASSAGLAASQKQYF. The CDR3 DNA is TGTGCCAGCAGTGCGGGACTAGCGGCTTCACAAAAGCAGTACTTC.

This clonotype was recorded a few times. The V and J genes are TRBV5-1 and TRBJ2-7; 8 nucleotides match TRBD2. V lost 3 bases to trimming and J lost 5 bases; unmatched junction nucleotides: 10. Germline V gene data show CDR1 as SGHRS and CDR2 as YFSETQ. The CDR3 is 15 amino acids. The CDR3: CASSYAGGRVHEQYF. The CDR3 coding sequence is TGCGCCAGCAGCTACGCGGGAGGTCGGGTCCACGAGCAGTACTTC.

Only a few counts were recorded for this clonotype. The chain carries TRBV24-1 and TRBJ2-1; the D is unclear. Germline CDR1 and CDR2: KGHDR and SFDVKD. CDR3 length: 12 amino acids. V shed 6 bases and J shed 6 bases, with 8 bases lying between them. CDR3 nucleotide sequence: TGTGCCACCAGTTACGGCAGCAATGAGCAGTTCTTC. Its protein product is CATSYGSNEQFF.

V and J are TRBV3-1 and TRBJ2-7; D remains unclear. Germline V CDR1 and CDR2: LGHDT, YNNKEL (reference sequence). This CDR3 has 14 residues. Trimming took off 2 bases at V and 1 base at J, with 9 bases between the two ends. This chain's CDR3 is CASSQSMSSYEQYF. As DNA, the CDR3 is TGTGCCAGCAGCCAAAGTATGTCGTCCTACGAGCAGTACTTC.

The V and J genes are TRBV10-3 and TRBJ1-2; D call uncertain. The CDR3 is made up of 15 amino acids. CDR1 and CDR2 (germline): ENHRY, SYGVKD. Trimming removed 0 bases at V and 4 bases at J, with 12 bases between. CDR3 DNA sequence: TGTGCCATCAGTGAGTCTGACGGGCGAGGCTATGGCTACACCTTC. Translating it yields CAISESDGRGYGYTF.

The rearrangement joins TRBV3-1 to TRBJ1-2; D unresolved. V lost 0 bases, J lost 1 base, and 15 bases lay in between. CDR1 is LGHDT, CDR2 YNNKEL, per germline (reference sequence). The CDR3 is 17 amino acids. The CDR3 region is CASSQDWWRPGNYGYTF. The CDR3 DNA reads as TGTGCCAGCAGCCAAGATTGGTGGAGGCCGGGTAACTATGGCTACACCTTC.

In its sample, this clonotype was seen many times. This chain joins TRBV18 and TRBJ2-7; 10 bases are shared with TRBD1. Germline values: CDR1 KGHSH, CDR2 LQKENI. V shed 1 base and J 3 bases; nucleotides not matched to a gene: 0. The CDR3 runs to 14 residues. The CDR3 region has the DNA TGTGCCAGCTCACCACGGACAGGGGGCTACGAGCAGTACTTC. Translated: CASSPRTGGYEQYF. Variable domain in full (rest from reference TRBV18 and TRBJ2-7): NAGVMQNPRHLVRRRGQEARLRCSPMKGHSHVYWYRQLPEEGLKFMVYLQKENIIDESGMPKERFSAEFPKEGPSILRIQQVVRGDSAAYFCASSPRTGGYEQYFGPGTRLTVT.